Following are 2 T cell receptor beta chains from one sample sequenced in a study of cytomegalovirus exposure and HLA in healthy donors. The PCR was carried out with 60 Vbeta primers and 13 Jbeta primers. Assay: immunoSEQ multiplex PCR; the TCRdb copy retains only in-frame clones and omits some. The table has around 150,000 clones, approximately 83% seen once. The material sequenced was PBMCs. The receptors were sampled from a man aged 35-49 years in good health and CMV-seronegative.

This clone has only a few counts. The chain recombines TRBV10-3 with TRBJ1-1; D remains ambiguous. V lost 2 bases, J lost 1 base, and 11 bases lay in between. This CDR3 has 15 amino acids. From germline, CDR1 is ENHRY and CDR2 SYGVKD. CDR3 protein: CAISEGESPNTEAFF. The DNA for the CDR3 is TGTGCCATCAGTGAGGGGGAGTCCCCGAACACTGAAGCTTTCTTT.

This chain connects TRBV11-1 to TRBJ1-1; 7 nucleotides align to TRBD1. This CDR3 is built from 13 residues. V was clipped by 5 bases and J by 1 base; unmatched bases: 1. CDR1 and CDR2 from the germline V gene are SGHAT and FQDESV (reference sequence). The CDR3 sequence: CASSRQGNTEAFF. The CDR3 DNA sequence: TGTGCCAGCAGCAGACAGGGGAACACTGAAGCTTTCTTT.